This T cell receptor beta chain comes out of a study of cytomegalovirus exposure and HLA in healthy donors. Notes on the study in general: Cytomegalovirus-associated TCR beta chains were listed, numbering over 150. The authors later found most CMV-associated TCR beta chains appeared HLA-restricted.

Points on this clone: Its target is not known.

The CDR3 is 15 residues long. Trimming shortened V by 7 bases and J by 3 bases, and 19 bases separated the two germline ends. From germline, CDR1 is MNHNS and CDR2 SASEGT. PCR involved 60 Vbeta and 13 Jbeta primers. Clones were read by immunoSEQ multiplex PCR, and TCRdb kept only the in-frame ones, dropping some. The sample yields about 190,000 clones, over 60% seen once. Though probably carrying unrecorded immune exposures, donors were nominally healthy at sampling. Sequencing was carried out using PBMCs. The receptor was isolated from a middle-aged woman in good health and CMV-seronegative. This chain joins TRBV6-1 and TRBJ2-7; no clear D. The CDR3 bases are TGTGCCAGCACCTTCGGCGGTACTCCTATCTACGAGCAGTACGTC. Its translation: CASTFGGTPIYEQYV.